The following is a TCR beta chain sequence with its context. This sample was taken from a study of blood T cell repertoires in COVID-19. Overall study context: COVID-19 samples from acute and convalescent phases originated in the United States, Italy and Spain. PBMCs, B-cell-depleted T cells, or T cells provided the cDNA or gDNA that made up the material.

Authors' methods: Reference gene primer amplification in the assay estimated nucleated cell counts. TCRdb's copy holds only in-frame clones and misses some; the assay was immunoSEQ multiplex PCR. V, J and clone size are those of that table, while D and trimming were read from the DNA. Among just under 50,000 clones listed, 79% were seen once. Germline assignment: CDR1 SGDLS and CDR2 YYNGEE. Trimming took 0 bases from V and 0 from J; bases not matched to a gene: 6. CDR3 length: 18 amino acids. The chain is built from TRBV9 and TRBJ2-2, with TRBD2 matching 9 bases. Sequences were obtained from peripheral blood. This TCR derives from a man aged 70-80 years with acute or convalescent COVID-19. The CDR3 region is CASSVASSGATNTGELFF. The CDR3 DNA is TGTGCCAGCAGCGTAGCGTCTAGCGGGGCTACGAACACCGGGGAGCTGTTTTTT.